The subject of this entry is one TCR beta chain. The sample belongs to a study of molecular identifiers for immune sequencing clone quantification. TCRdb independently ran MiXCR on the PCR reads; one entry per CDR3 protein. The table includes about 630,000 distinct CDR3 sequences, about 25% detected once. The V segment lost 10 bases and the J segment 4 bases; nucleotides outside the gene matches: 13. This CDR3 contains 15 residues. Per germline, CDR1 LNHDA and CDR2 SQIVND (reference sequence). Source material: naive CD8+ T cells from blood, with Jurkat cell RNA spiked in. Stated subset: FACS-sorted CD8+CD4-CCR7+CD45RA+ naive T cells. The chain is built from TRBV19 and TRBJ2-3, with 8 bases fitting TRBD2. The receptor's source is a human donor in good health. Some libraries in this study had Jurkat cell RNA spiked in. CDR3 nucleotides: TGTGCCACGAAATTAGCGGGAAGGAGCTCAGATACGCAGTATTTT. It yields the protein CATKLAGRSSDTQYF.